The clone carrying this T cell receptor (beta chain) was counted only a few times. Its antigen is unknown. In germline, CDR1 is MNHEY, CDR2 SMNVEV (reference sequence). The V and J ends lost 6 bases and 3 bases respectively, with 14 bases between them. There are 14 residues in the CDR3. Profiled with immunoSEQ multiplex PCR; TCRdb holds only in-frame clones, not every one. The sample shows about 1,800 clones, roughly two thirds of them seen only once. This record comes from a study of CD8 T cell repertoires and HIV-1 epitope variants. Background on the study: T cells were stimulated with Twenty-five Gag and Nef peptides separately. 1M T cells were kept uncultured as a baseline.

The sample taken for sequencing was cultured CD8+ T cells derived from PBMCs. The chain uses TRBV27 and TRBJ1-1; no firm D call. The sequence derives from a male donor with HIV. CDR3 region: CASSPSDTYTEAFF. CDR3 nucleotide sequence: TGTGCCAGCAGCCCCTCCGACACTTACACTGAAGCTTTCTTT.